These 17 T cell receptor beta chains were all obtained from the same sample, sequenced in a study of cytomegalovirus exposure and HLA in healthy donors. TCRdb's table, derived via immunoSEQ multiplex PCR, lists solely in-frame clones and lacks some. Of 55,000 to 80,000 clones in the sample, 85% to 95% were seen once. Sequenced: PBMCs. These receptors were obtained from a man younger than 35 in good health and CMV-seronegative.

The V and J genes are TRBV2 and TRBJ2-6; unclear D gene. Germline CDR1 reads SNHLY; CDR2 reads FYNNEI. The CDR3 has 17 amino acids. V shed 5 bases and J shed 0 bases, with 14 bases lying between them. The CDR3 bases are TGTGCCAGCAGTCGGATAGACTCAAGCTCTGGGGCCAACGTCCTGACTTTC. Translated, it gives CASSRIDSSSGANVLTF.

The CDR3 loop reads CASSDSGVNQPQHF. The DNA for the CDR3 is TGTGCCAGCAGTGATTCAGGGGTAAATCAGCCCCAGCATTTT. The rearrangement joins TRBV25-1 to TRBJ1-5, with D perhaps matching TRBD1 (6 bases). V was cut by 3 bases and J by 4 bases, with 10 bases left in between. Germline-derived CDR1 and CDR2 are MGHDK and SYGVNS. This CDR3 comprises 14 residues.

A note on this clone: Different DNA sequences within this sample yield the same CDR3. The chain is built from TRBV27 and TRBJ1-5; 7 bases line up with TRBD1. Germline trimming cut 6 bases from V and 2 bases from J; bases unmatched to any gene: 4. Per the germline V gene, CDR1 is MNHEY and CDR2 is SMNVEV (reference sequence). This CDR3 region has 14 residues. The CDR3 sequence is CASSLTGGNQPQHF. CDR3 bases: TGTGCCAGCAGCCTCACAGGGGGCAATCAGCCCCAGCATTTT.

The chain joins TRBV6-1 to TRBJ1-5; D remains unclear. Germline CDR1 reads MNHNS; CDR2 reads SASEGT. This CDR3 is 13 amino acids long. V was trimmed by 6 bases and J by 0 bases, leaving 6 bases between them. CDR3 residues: CASREFSNQPQHF. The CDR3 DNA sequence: TGTGCCAGCAGGGAGTTTAGCAATCAGCCCCAGCATTTT.

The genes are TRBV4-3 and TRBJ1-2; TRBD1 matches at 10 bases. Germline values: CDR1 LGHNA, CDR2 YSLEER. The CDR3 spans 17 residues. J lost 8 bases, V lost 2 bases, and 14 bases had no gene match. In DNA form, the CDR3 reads TGCGCCAGCAGCCAAAACTGGGGGGACAGGGGCGCCTCAGGCTACACCTTC. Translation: CASSQNWGDRGASGYTF.

The chain's CDR3 is CAWSVLLGADGYTF. Written as DNA, the CDR3 is TGTGCCTGGAGTGTACTTTTGGGCGCAGATGGCTACACCTTC. The rearrangement uses TRBV30 and TRBJ1-2; D gene uncertain. Looked up from germline, CDR1 is GTSNPN and CDR2 is SVGIG (reference sequence). Between the trimmed V and J ends, which lost 0 bases and 6 bases, there was a span of 14 bases. CDR3 size: 14 residues.

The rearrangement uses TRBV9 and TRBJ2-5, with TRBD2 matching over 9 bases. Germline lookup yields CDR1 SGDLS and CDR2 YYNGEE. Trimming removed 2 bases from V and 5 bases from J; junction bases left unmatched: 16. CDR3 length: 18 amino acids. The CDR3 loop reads CASSVGAGGLSRRETQYF. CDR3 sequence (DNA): TGTGCCAGCAGCGTGGGAGCGGGGGGACTCTCCAGACGGGAGACCCAGTACTTC.

The CDR3 loop reads CASRLSLAGGYNEQFF. The CDR3 DNA follows: TGTGCCAGCAGGCTAAGCCTAGCGGGGGGGTACAATGAGCAGTTCTTC. The V and J genes are TRBV27 and TRBJ2-1; TRBD2 matches at 12 bases. Trimming removed 6 bases from V and 4 bases from J; junction bases left unmatched: 7. CDR3 length: 16 amino acids. CDR1 is MNHEY, CDR2 SMNVEV, per germline (reference sequence).

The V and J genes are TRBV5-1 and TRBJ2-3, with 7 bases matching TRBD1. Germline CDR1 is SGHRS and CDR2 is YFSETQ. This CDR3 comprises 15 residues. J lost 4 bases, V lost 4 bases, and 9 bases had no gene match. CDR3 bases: TGCGCCAGCAGCCCACAGACAGGGCGGGCAGATACGCAGTATTTT. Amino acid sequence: CASSPQTGRADTQYF.

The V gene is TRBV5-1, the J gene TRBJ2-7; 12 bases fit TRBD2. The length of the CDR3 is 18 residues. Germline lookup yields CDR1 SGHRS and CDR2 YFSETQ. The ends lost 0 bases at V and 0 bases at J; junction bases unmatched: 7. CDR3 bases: TGCGCCAGCAGCTTGGGGCTAGCGGGGGGGCCCAGCTCCTACGAGCAGTACTTC. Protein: CASSLGLAGGPSSYEQYF.

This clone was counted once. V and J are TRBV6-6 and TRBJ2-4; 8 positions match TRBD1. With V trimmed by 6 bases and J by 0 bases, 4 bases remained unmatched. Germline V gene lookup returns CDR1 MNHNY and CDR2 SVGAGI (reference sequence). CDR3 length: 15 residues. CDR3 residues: CASSGQGLAKNIQYF. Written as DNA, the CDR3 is TGTGCCAGCAGCGGACAGGGACTAGCCAAAAACATTCAGTACTTC.

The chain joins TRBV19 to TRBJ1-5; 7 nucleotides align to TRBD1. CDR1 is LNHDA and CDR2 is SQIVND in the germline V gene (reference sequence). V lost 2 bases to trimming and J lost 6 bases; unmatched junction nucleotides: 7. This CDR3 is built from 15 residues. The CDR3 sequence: CASSISRTGSQPQHF. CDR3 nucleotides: TGTGCCAGTAGTATATCTAGGACAGGTAGTCAGCCCCAGCATTTT.

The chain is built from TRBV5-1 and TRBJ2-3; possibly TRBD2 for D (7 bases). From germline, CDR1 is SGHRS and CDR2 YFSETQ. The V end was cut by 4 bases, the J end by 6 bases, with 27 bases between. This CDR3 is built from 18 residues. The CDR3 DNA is TGCGCCAGCAGCCCCAACGCCTTCGCGGGGGCCACCTCGGATACGCAGTATTTT. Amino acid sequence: CASSPNAFAGATSDTQYF.

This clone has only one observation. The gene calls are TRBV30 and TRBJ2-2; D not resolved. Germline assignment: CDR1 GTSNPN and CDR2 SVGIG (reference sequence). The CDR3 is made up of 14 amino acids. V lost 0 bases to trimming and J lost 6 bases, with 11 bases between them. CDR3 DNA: TGTGCCTGGAGTGTTGGTACTACCTCCGGGGAGCTGTTTTTT. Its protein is CAWSVGTTSGELFF.

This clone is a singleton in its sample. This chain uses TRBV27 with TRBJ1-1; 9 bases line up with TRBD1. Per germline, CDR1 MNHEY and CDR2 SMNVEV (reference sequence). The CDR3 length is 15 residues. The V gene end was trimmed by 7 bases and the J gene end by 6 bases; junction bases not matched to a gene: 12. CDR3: CASNPQTGGMAEAFF. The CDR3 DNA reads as TGTGCCAGCAACCCCCAAACAGGGGGCATGGCTGAAGCTTTCTTT.

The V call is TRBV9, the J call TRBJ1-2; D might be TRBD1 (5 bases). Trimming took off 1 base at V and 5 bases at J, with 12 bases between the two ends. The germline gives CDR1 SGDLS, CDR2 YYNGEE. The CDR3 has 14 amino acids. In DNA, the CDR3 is TGTGCCAGCAGCGTAAGCGGGACCGCGTATGGCTACACCTTC. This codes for CASSVSGTAYGYTF.

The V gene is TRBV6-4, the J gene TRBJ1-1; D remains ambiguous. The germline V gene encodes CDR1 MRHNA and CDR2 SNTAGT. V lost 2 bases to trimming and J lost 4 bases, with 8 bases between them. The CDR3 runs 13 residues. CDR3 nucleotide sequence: TGTGCCAGCAGTGACAGGCGGGGCACTGAAGCTTTCTTT. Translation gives CASSDRRGTEAFF.